The TCR beta chain described here comes from a study of blood T cell repertoires in COVID-19. Study at large: Sites in the United States, Italy and Spain provided acute and convalescent COVID-19 samples. The cDNA or gDNA used as material had been derived from T cells, B-cell-depleted T cells, or PBMCs.

To note about this clone: The same CDR3 also results from other DNA sequences found in this sample.

The CDR3 runs to 13 residues. Between the trimmed V and J ends, which lost 3 bases and 2 bases, there was a span of 7 bases. As handled by the study authors: Amplified reference gene primers provided the basis for estimating nucleated cell counts. Repertoires were generated with immunoSEQ multiplex PCR, while TCRdb's copy carries only in-frame clones and drops some. D and trimming come from the DNA, and the V and J calls and clone size come from that table. This sample has about 290,000 clones, with roughly 89% found just once. Assignment of participants to cohorts was predicated upon participant-reported clinical history.

The genes are TRBV12-3 or TRBV12-4 and TRBJ1-1; no clear D gene. The sequencing sample was made of PBMCs or T cells enriched from blood (not recorded which). This TCR came from a woman aged 40-49 years who had recovered from COVID-19. The CDR3 DNA reads TGTGCCAGCAGTTTGCGAGAAAACACTGAAGCTTTCTTT. It yields the protein CASSLRENTEAFF.